Shown below are 4 T cell receptor beta chains from a single sample sequenced in a study of blood T cell repertoires in COVID-19. Generated by immunoSEQ multiplex PCR, the TCRdb table keeps only in-frame clones and is missing some. This sample carries about 82,000 clones, 65% to 90% of them seen once, and the ten largest clones take roughly two fifths. The sample consisted of peripheral blood. Every receptor here comes from an elderly man with acute or convalescent COVID-19.

This chain links TRBV18 with TRBJ1-3; D gene ambiguous. The CDR3 loop spans 14 amino acids. Germline CDR1 reads KGHSH; CDR2 reads LQKENI. Trimming removed 5 bases at V and 0 bases at J, with 8 bases between. For the CDR3, the DNA is TGTGCCAGCTCAGCAACAAACTCTGGAAACACCATATATTTT. Encoded protein: CASSATNSGNTIYF.

The chain joins TRBV14 to TRBJ1-3; D perhaps matches TRBD1 (6 bases). The V end lost 4 bases, the J end lost 4 bases, and 20 bases lay between the germline ends. Germline V gives CDR1 SGHDN, CDR2 FVKESK. The CDR3 totals 17 residues. CDR3 sequence reads: CASSPRGRGSGGNTIYF. The CDR3 bases are TGTGCCAGCAGCCCCAGGGGCAGGGGCTCTGGAGGAAACACCATATATTTT.

The chain's CDR3 is CASSFRDRGYGYTF. For the CDR3, the DNA is TGTGCCAGCAGTTTCAGGGACAGGGGATATGGCTACACCTTC. The V and J genes are TRBV27 and TRBJ1-2; 10 nucleotides match TRBD1. V lost 3 bases, J lost 5 bases, and 3 bases stayed unmatched. The length of the CDR3 is 14 residues. CDR1 is MNHEY and CDR2 is SMNVEV in the germline V gene (reference sequence).

The chain is built from TRBV5-1 and TRBJ2-5; 13 positions match TRBD2. The CDR3 is made up of 15 amino acids. V dropped 1 base and J dropped 5; count of bases not matched to a gene: 2. Germline V CDR1 and CDR2: SGHRS, YFSETQ. CDR3 protein: CASSLQTSGRETQYF. The CDR3 DNA reads TGCGCCAGCAGCTTGCAGACTAGCGGGAGGGAGACCCAGTACTTC.